This TCR beta chain was retrieved from a study of T cells in Graves' hyperthyroidism and ophthalmopathy. Study-level background: At the time of initial diagnosis and before any treatment, peripheral blood was collected.

RNA transcripts yielded amplified TCR beta CDR3 regions. The HTBI primer set served for first-round RT-PCR of the TCR CDR3. TCRdb reanalysed the multiplex PCR reads using MiXCR and keeps one entry per CDR3 protein. The sample holds around 350,000 distinct CDR3 sequences, approximately 13% seen once. There are many counts of this clonotype. The CDR3 has 18 residues. Germline V lookup: CDR1 LGHDT, CDR2 YNNKEL (reference sequence). V lost 0 bases to trimming and J lost 2 bases; unmatched junction nucleotides: 10. The TCR was taken from a young woman with Graves' hyperthyroidism. The rearrangement links TRBV3-1 to TRBJ2-3, with 8 bases identical to TRBD2. Material for sequencing was blood. CDR3: CASSQDLPSRGATDTQYF. CDR3 sequence (DNA): TGTGCCAGCAGCCAAGACTTACCGTCGCGGGGGGCCACAGATACGCAGTATTTT.